This T cell receptor beta chain was recovered during a study of blood T cell repertoires in COVID-19. Study details: Spain, Italy and the United States supplied samples that represented acute and convalescent COVID-19. PBMCs, B-cell-depleted T cells, or T cells were the source of the cDNA or gDNA that made up the material.

As handled by the study authors: Estimates of nucleated cell counts were drawn from the amplification of reference gene primers. TCRdb's table, derived via immunoSEQ multiplex PCR, lists solely in-frame clones and lacks some. The V and J calls and clone size were taken over from that table, and D and trimming were inferred from the DNA. The profile shows 90,000 to 130,000 clones, 75% to 85% of them singletons. J was trimmed by 10 bases and V by 8 bases; bases with no gene match: 11. The germline gives CDR1 LNHDA, CDR2 SQIVND (reference sequence). The CDR3 extends over 13 amino acids. The source material was peripheral blood. The rearrangement joins TRBV19 to TRBJ2-1; 7 positions match TRBD1. The clonotype was recovered from a woman aged 60-75 years with acute or convalescent COVID-19. The CDR3 coding sequence is TGTGCCAGTGGACAGGCACAAAATTGGGAGCAGTTCTTC. Protein product: CASGQAQNWEQFF.